These T cell receptor beta chains were read from a single sample in a study of T cells in Graves' hyperthyroidism and ophthalmopathy. One entry per CDR3 protein, called by TCRdb with MiXCR from the multiplex PCR reads. In the table there are 800,000 or so distinct CDR3 sequences, around 38% of which are singletons. What was sequenced was blood. The origin of the receptors is a man aged 18-30 years with Graves' hyperthyroidism. The CDR3 runs from the conserved cysteine through the conserved F or W. D genes are given only for firm matches. The size of a clone is reported for some rows only, either as once, few or many, or as a class for expanded clones.

clone size: -; D gene: -; J gene: TRBJ1-1; V gene: TRBV4-1; CDR3 DNA: TGCGCCAGCAGCCAAGATCATGGTCCGAACACTGAAGCTTTCTTT; CDR3 protein: CASSQDHGPNTEAFF
clone size: -; D gene: -; J gene: TRBJ1-2; V gene: TRBV2; CDR3 DNA: TGTGCCAGCAGTGTCGGGGGGCGGGATGGCTACACCTTC; CDR3 protein: CASSVGGRDGYTF
clone size: many; D gene: -; J gene: TRBJ2-7; V gene: TRBV10-3; CDR3 DNA: TGTGCCATCAGAGAGTCCCGGGAAACCGATTACGAGCAGTACTTC; CDR3 protein: CAIRESRETDYEQYF
clone size: -; D gene: TRBD1; J gene: TRBJ1-2; V gene: TRBV6-6; CDR3 DNA: TGTGCCAGCAGTTGGGACAGCGAGACGGATGGCTACACCTTC; CDR3 protein: CASSWDSETDGYTF
clone size: few; D gene: -; J gene: TRBJ2-2; V gene: TRBV30; CDR3 DNA: TGTGCCTGGAGTGTACGCGGTACCGGGGAGCTGTTTTTT; CDR3 protein: CAWSVRGTGELFF
clone size: -; D gene: -; J gene: TRBJ1-1; V gene: TRBV6-1; CDR3 DNA: TGTGCCAGCATCCCCAGGGAGGCTGAAGCTTTCTTT; CDR3 protein: CASIPREAEAFF
clone size: -; D gene: TRBD2; J gene: TRBJ2-7; V gene: TRBV20-1; CDR3 DNA: TGCAGTGCTAGATCACTTAGCGGGGGGGCCTCGTCCCAGTACTTC; CDR3 protein: CSARSLSGGASSQYF
clone size: many; D gene: TRBD1; J gene: TRBJ1-6; V gene: TRBV7-8; CDR3 DNA: TGTGCCAGCAGCTTGAGTTACAGGGGCGACCATAATTCACCCCTCCACTTT; CDR3 protein: CASSLSYRGDHNSPLHF
clone size: -; D gene: -; J gene: TRBJ2-7; V gene: TRBV14; CDR3 DNA: TGTGCCAGCAGCCAAGATCTCCCCTACGAGCAGTACTTC; CDR3 protein: CASSQDLPYEQYF
clone size: -; D gene: TRBD2; J gene: TRBJ2-3; V gene: TRBV5-8; CDR3 DNA: TGTGCCAGCAGACTAGCGGGGGTGGCAGATACGCAGTATTTT; CDR3 protein: CASRLAGVADTQYF
clone size: -; D gene: TRBD1; J gene: TRBJ2-7; V gene: TRBV7-2; CDR3 DNA: TGTGCCAGCAGCTCAGTCGGACAGGGCCACTACGAGCAGTACTTC; CDR3 protein: CASSSVGQGHYEQYF
clone size: -; D gene: TRBD1; J gene: TRBJ2-6; V gene: TRBV25-1; CDR3 DNA: TGTGCCAGCTTAACCGGACAGGCTGGGGCCAACGTCCTGACTTTC; CDR3 protein: CASLTGQAGANVLTF
clone size: -; D gene: -; J gene: TRBJ2-7; V gene: TRBV2; CDR3 DNA: TGTGCCGGGGGCACGAGGGTGAACTCCTACGAGCAGTACTTC; CDR3 protein: CAGGTRVNSYEQYF
clone size: many; D gene: -; J gene: TRBJ2-5; V gene: TRBV29-1; CDR3 DNA: TGCAGCGTTGAAGGGGAAGAGGAGCAAGAGACCCAGTACTTC; CDR3 protein: CSVEGEEEQETQYF
clone size: -; D gene: -; J gene: TRBJ2-5; V gene: TRBV19; CDR3 DNA: TGTGCCAGTAGTATGGCCGTCGCGGAGACCCAGTACTTC; CDR3 protein: CASSMAVAETQYF
clone size: many; D gene: TRBD1; J gene: TRBJ1-1; V gene: TRBV10-3; CDR3 DNA: TGTGCCATCAGTGGGACAGGGACAGGGGACACTGAAGCTTTCTTT; CDR3 protein: CAISGTGTGDTEAFF
clone size: -; D gene: -; J gene: TRBJ1-1; V gene: TRBV10-3; CDR3 DNA: TGTGCCAGCAGGATAATGACAGGACTGAACACTGAAGCTTTCTTT; CDR3 protein: CASRIMTGLNTEAFF
clone size: many; D gene: TRBD2; J gene: TRBJ2-2; V gene: TRBV10-3; CDR3 DNA: TGTGCCACGGGAGGGGCGGAGAACACCGGGGAGCTGTTTTTT; CDR3 protein: CATGGAENTGELFF
clone size: many; D gene: -; J gene: TRBJ1-2; V gene: TRBV7-9; CDR3 DNA: TGTGCCAGCAGCTCAGACGACAGTAACTATGGCTACACCTTC; CDR3 protein: CASSSDDSNYGYTF
clone size: many; D gene: -; J gene: TRBJ1-1; V gene: TRBV12-3/TRBV12-4; CDR3 DNA: TGTGCCAGCAGTCGAATGAACACTGAAGCTTTCTTT; CDR3 protein: CASSRMNTEAFF
clone size: few; D gene: -; J gene: TRBJ2-5; V gene: TRBV4-3; CDR3 DNA: TGCGCCAGCAGCCAGTATAGTGGGGGAGTTGGGGAGACCCAGTACTTC; CDR3 protein: CASSQYSGGVGETQYF
clone size: few; D gene: -; J gene: TRBJ1-4; V gene: TRBV5-1; CDR3 DNA: TGCGCCAGCAGGGGTCAGGGGTCAACTAATGAAAAACTGTTTTTT; CDR3 protein: CASRGQGSTNEKLFF
clone size: few; D gene: TRBD2; J gene: TRBJ2-5; V gene: TRBV2; CDR3 DNA: TGTGCCAGCACTGAGGATCGACTAGCGGGACTTGGAGAGACCCAGTACTTC; CDR3 protein: CASTEDRLAGLGETQYF
clone size: many; D gene: -; J gene: TRBJ1-1; V gene: TRBV10-3; CDR3 DNA: TGTGCCATCAGTGAGGGTGGCGGGGGGAGGGACACTGAAGCTTTCTTT; CDR3 protein: CAISEGGGGRDTEAFF
clone size: many; D gene: -; J gene: TRBJ1-1; V gene: TRBV7-9; CDR3 DNA: TGTGCCAGCACCGTACAGTCGAACACTGAAGCTTTCTTT; CDR3 protein: CASTVQSNTEAFF
clone size: -; D gene: TRBD1; J gene: TRBJ2-5; V gene: TRBV11-2; CDR3 DNA: TGTGCCAGCAGCGTTAACAGGGGGGAGGAGACCCAGTACTTC; CDR3 protein: CASSVNRGEETQYF
clone size: once; D gene: TRBD1; J gene: TRBJ2-7; V gene: TRBV2; CDR3 DNA: TGTGCCAGCAGGCCTGACAGGGCCTACCTAAATGAGCAGTACTTC; CDR3 protein: CASRPDRAYLNEQYF
clone size: -; D gene: -; J gene: TRBJ2-5; V gene: TRBV9; CDR3 DNA: TGTGCCAGCATCCCCCTCAGACAAGAGACCCAGTACTTC; CDR3 protein: CASIPLRQETQYF
clone size: few; D gene: -; J gene: TRBJ1-1; V gene: TRBV19; CDR3 DNA: TGTGCCAGTAATAGCTGGATGGACACTGAAGCTTTCTTT; CDR3 protein: CASNSWMDTEAFF
clone size: -; D gene: -; J gene: TRBJ2-5; V gene: TRBV7-9; CDR3 DNA: TGTGCCAGCAGCGTACTGCGGACAGATCAAGAGACCCAGTACTTC; CDR3 protein: CASSVLRTDQETQYF
clone size: -; D gene: -; J gene: TRBJ1-1; V gene: TRBV7-6; CDR3 DNA: TGTGCCAGCATCCAGGGTCCTGCAGGTGGGAACACTGAAGCTTTCTTT; CDR3 protein: CASIQGPAGGNTEAFF
clone size: -; D gene: -; J gene: TRBJ2-5; V gene: TRBV5-5; CDR3 DNA: TGCGCCAGCAGCCAAGAACGCGGGTTTCGCCGGGAGACCCAGTACTTC; CDR3 protein: CASSQERGFRRETQYF
clone size: -; D gene: -; J gene: TRBJ2-7; V gene: TRBV2; CDR3 DNA: TGTGCCAGCAGTGCCCGGGACACTTACTACGAGCAGTACTTC; CDR3 protein: CASSARDTYYEQYF
clone size: few; D gene: -; J gene: TRBJ2-7; V gene: TRBV5-6; CDR3 DNA: TGTGCCAGCAGCTTGGAAAGGAGTCCCTACGAGCAGTACTTC; CDR3 protein: CASSLERSPYEQYF
clone size: once; D gene: TRBD1; J gene: TRBJ1-2; V gene: TRBV12-3/TRBV12-4; CDR3 DNA: TGTGCCAGCAGCTTTGGCAGGGGGCCGGACTATGGCTACACCTTC; CDR3 protein: CASSFGRGPDYGYTF